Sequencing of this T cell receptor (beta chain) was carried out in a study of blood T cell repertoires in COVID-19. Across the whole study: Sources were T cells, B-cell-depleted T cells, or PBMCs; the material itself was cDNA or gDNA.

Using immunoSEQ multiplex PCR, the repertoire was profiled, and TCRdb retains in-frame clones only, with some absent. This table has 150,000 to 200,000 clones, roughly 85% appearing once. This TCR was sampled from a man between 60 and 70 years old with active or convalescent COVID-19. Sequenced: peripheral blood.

CDR3 in amino acids: CASSPGPGEPDTQYF. Written as DNA, the CDR3 is TGTGCCAGCTCACCAGGGCCCGGGGAGCCAGATACGCAGTATTTT. The V and J genes are TRBV18 and TRBJ2-3, with D perhaps matching TRBD2 (5 bases). The V end was cut by 2 bases, the J end by 4 bases, with 13 bases between. This CDR3 is 15 amino acids long. Germline V lookup: CDR1 KGHSH, CDR2 LQKENI.